The 21 T cell receptor beta chains presented below share a single source sample, sequenced in a study of Tregs in tolerant kidney transplant recipients (dated by TCRdb to between 2018 and 2020). According to the study, the label for this sample's time point signals: blood sample drawn before combined kidney and bone marrow transplant. The receptor library was made with the immunoSEQ multiplex PCR assay. TCRdb retrieved this table from immuneACCESS and kept in-frame rearrangements only. Not all clones are present; in checked studies, unresolved V genes account for under half, and no reason is known for the remainder. This sample lists some 80,000 clones; 98% were detected once. The ten largest make up approximately 0.56% of the sample. The material was CD4+ T cells from blood, obtained before the transplant. These receptors came from a human donor who received a combined kidney and bone marrow transplant.

In this sample, this clone turned up once. The J gene is TRBJ2-2, the V gene TRBV7-8, with TRBD2 identical over 12 bases. Germline lookup yields CDR1 SGHVS and CDR2 FQNEAQ. CDR3 length equals 15 residues. Losses at the gene ends were 6 bases for V and 1 base for J; bases not matched to a gene: 0. The CDR3 region is CASRLAGGNTGELFF. As DNA, the CDR3 is TGTGCCAGCAGACTAGCGGGAGGGAACACCGGGGAGCTGTTTTTT.

This chain connects TRBV19 to TRBJ1-2; 9 nucleotides line up with TRBD1. Germline CDR1 is LNHDA and CDR2 is SQIVND (reference sequence). CDR3 length: 15 residues. Trimming removed 1 base from V and 8 bases from J; junction bases left unmatched: 8. CDR3 bases: TGTGCCAGTAGTATAGCCGGACAGGGGAAAGGAGGCTACACCTTC. Translated, it gives CASSIAGQGKGGYTF.

This clone was recorded once. The V gene is TRBV7-3, the J gene TRBJ1-5; D is uncertain. Germline V gives CDR1 SGHTA, CDR2 FQGTGA. The CDR3 covers 13 residues. Trimming stripped 5 bases from V and 4 bases from J, with 9 bases between. CDR3 sequence reads: CASSLDLNQPQHF. CDR3 DNA: TGTGCCAGCAGCCTCGACTTAAATCAGCCCCAGCATTTT.

J is TRBJ2-1 and V is TRBV2, with a possible D match to TRBD2 (6 bases). In germline, CDR1 is SNHLY, CDR2 FYNNEI. The CDR3 has 15 residues. With 6 bases removed from V and 2 bases from J, the gap between germline ends came to 14 bases. CDR3 in amino acids: CASRSGVMAYNEQFF. The CDR3 nucleotides read TGTGCCAGCAGATCGGGGGTGATGGCCTACAATGAGCAGTTCTTC.

The chain recombines TRBV19 with TRBJ2-2, with TRBD1 as a possible D gene (6 bases). Germline V CDR1 and CDR2: LNHDA, SQIVND (reference sequence). This CDR3 region has 14 residues. V was trimmed by 4 bases and J by 7 bases, leaving 13 bases between them. In nucleotides, the CDR3 is TGTGCCAGTAGTACCCTGGACAGCGTCGGGGAGCTGTTTTTT. This codes for CASSTLDSVGELFF.

This chain links TRBV4-3 with TRBJ2-3; no clear D gene. The ends were cut back, 2 bases at V and 1 base at J, with 7 bases in the middle. There are 14 residues in the CDR3. Germline V gives CDR1 LGHNA, CDR2 YSLEER. CDR3 bases: TGCGCCAGCAGCCAAAGCTCGGGCACAGATACGCAGTATTTT. Its translation is CASSQSSGTDTQYF.

This sequence joins TRBV9 and TRBJ2-4; TRBD1 matches at 10 bases. Trimming at V came to 3 bases and at J to 7 bases, leaving 4 bases not matched to a gene. The CDR3 is 14 amino acids. Germline values: CDR1 SGDLS, CDR2 YYNGEE. The CDR3 DNA reads as TGTGCCAGCAGCGGCGGGACAGGGGTGAACATTCAGTACTTC. Translation: CASSGGTGVNIQYF. Full variable domain (outside the CDR3, taken from reference TRBV9 and TRBJ2-4): DSGVTQTPKHLITATGQRVTLRCSPRSGDLSVYWYQQSLDQGLQFLIQYYNGEERAKGNILERFSAQQFPDLHSELNLSSLELGDSALYFCASSGGTGVNIQYFGAGTRLSVL.

This rearrangement joins TRBV5-6 to TRBJ2-1; 9 bases map to TRBD1. J lost 5 bases, V lost 5 bases, and 8 bases had no gene match. The CDR3 consists of 15 residues. In germline, CDR1 is SGHDT, CDR2 YYEEEE. The CDR3 nucleotides read TGTGCCAGCAGGGTCCGGGACAGGGTGGACAATGAGCAGTTCTTC. This gives the protein CASRVRDRVDNEQFF.

The chain recombines TRBV10-3 with TRBJ1-2; the D gene is possibly TRBD1 (6 bases). Per the germline V gene, CDR1 is ENHRY and CDR2 is SYGVKD. The CDR3 consists of 12 residues. V lost 5 bases and J lost 6, with 10 bases in between. The CDR3 protein is CAISRQENGYTF. DNA for the CDR3: TGTGCCATCAGTAGACAGGAAAATGGCTACACCTTC.

In DNA form, the CDR3 reads TGTGCCTGGAGTGCTGGCCAGCGGGAGGTTCAGTACTTC. Amino acids: CAWSAGQREVQYF. The rearrangement joins TRBV30 to TRBJ2-4; TRBD2 agrees at 9 bases. Per germline, CDR1 GTSNPN and CDR2 SVGIG (reference sequence). This CDR3 has 13 residues. Losses at the gene ends were 1 base for V and 11 bases for J; bases not matched to a gene: 6.

The chain uses TRBV21-1 and TRBJ2-1; the tabulated D call, TRBD2, remains unverified against the DNA. TRBV21-1 is marked as a pseudogene. The CDR3 has 12 residues. The DNA for the CDR3 is TGTGCCAGCCCCGGAGTCTACAATGAGCAGTTCTTC. This encodes CASPGVYNEQFF.

The chain couples TRBV7-2 to TRBJ1-2; possible D gene TRBD1, 5 bases. There are 15 residues in the CDR3. V dropped 0 bases and J dropped 4 bases, with 12 bases sitting between them. Germline CDR1 and CDR2: SGHTA and FQGNSA. The DNA for the CDR3 is TGTGCCAGCAGCTTAGCGGAGGGGATCGGCTATGGCTACACCTTC. It specifies CASSLAEGIGYGYTF.

The gene calls are TRBV11-3 and TRBJ2-3; 13 positions match TRBD2. With V trimmed by 1 base and J by 3 bases, 4 bases remained unmatched. In germline, CDR1 is SGHNT, CDR2 YENEEA. This CDR3 has 17 amino acids. The CDR3 is CASSLGTSGSRTDTQYF. CDR3 nucleotides: TGTGCCAGCAGCTTAGGGACTAGCGGGAGTAGGACAGATACGCAGTATTTT.

The chain is built from TRBV6-5 and TRBJ2-7; 7 positions agree with TRBD1. There are 13 residues in the CDR3. Germline V CDR1 and CDR2: MNHEY, SVGAGI. J was trimmed by 0 bases and V by 7 bases; bases with no gene match: 3. The CDR3 nucleotides are TGTGCCAGCACCCCAGGGGGCTCCTACGAGCAGTACTTC. Amino acid sequence: CASTPGGSYEQYF.

The V call is TRBV6-6, the J call TRBJ2-1; D gene ambiguous. V lost 2 bases to trimming and J lost 0 bases, with 8 bases between them. Germline loops: CDR1 MNHNY, CDR2 SVGAGI (reference sequence). The CDR3 has 15 residues. In nucleotides, the CDR3 is TGTGCCAGCAGTTACGCGGCCGGCTCCTACAATGAGCAGTTCTTC. Protein sequence: CASSYAAGSYNEQFF.

The chain links TRBV4-3 to TRBJ2-7, with 13 bases aligning to TRBD2. The J segment lost 0 bases and the V segment lost 1 base, leaving 9 bases of the junction unmatched. This CDR3 has 19 amino acids. Looked up from germline, CDR1 is LGHNA and CDR2 is YSLEER. CDR3: CASSQARGLAGEDSYEQYF. As DNA, the CDR3 is TGCGCCAGCAGCCAAGCTCGTGGACTAGCGGGGGAAGACTCCTACGAGCAGTACTTC.

This chain uses TRBV20-1 with TRBJ2-3; unclear D gene. The CDR3 extends over 10 amino acids. Germline V lookup: CDR1 DFQATT, CDR2 SNEGSKA (reference sequence). The V end was cut by 6 bases, the J end by 5 bases, with 6 bases between. CDR3: CSAPLDTQYF. The CDR3 coding sequence is TGCAGTGCCCCACTAGATACGCAGTATTTT.

The rearrangement joins TRBV15 to TRBJ1-4; weak D call: TRBD1 (5 bases). Looked up from germline, CDR1 is LNHNV and CDR2 is YYDKDF (reference sequence). This CDR3 has 12 residues. The V and J ends lost 4 bases and 11 bases respectively, with 11 bases between them. CDR3: CATSKTKGKLFF. Written as DNA, the CDR3 is TGTGCCACCAGCAAAACGAAGGGGAAACTGTTTTTT.

This clone was found once. The rearrangement joins TRBV7-3 to TRBJ2-5, with D perhaps matching TRBD2 (7 bases). V lost 5 bases and J lost 2, with 12 bases in between. Germline CDR1 reads SGHTA; CDR2 reads FQGTGA. The CDR3 length is 14 residues. CDR3: CASSRGGVQETQYF. DNA of the CDR3: TGTGCCAGCAGCCGAGGGGGGGTGCAAGAGACCCAGTACTTC.

V is TRBV7-2 and J is TRBJ1-1, with 7 bases identical to TRBD1. Per germline, CDR1 SGHTA and CDR2 FQGNSA. Trimming took 6 bases from V and 7 from J; bases not matched to a gene: 8. The CDR3 length is 13 residues. CDR3 loop: CASRSRDRSEAFF. The DNA for the CDR3 is TGTGCCAGCAGATCCCGGGACAGAAGTGAAGCTTTCTTT.

The J gene is TRBJ1-3, the V gene TRBV27; D not certain. Germline V gives CDR1 MNHEY, CDR2 SMNVEV (reference sequence). This CDR3 has 15 residues. Trimming took 3 bases from V and 2 from J, leaving 11 bases between them. In DNA form, the CDR3 reads TGTGCCAGCAGTTTGCGGGGAAAAACTGGAAACACCATATATTTT. It translates to CASSLRGKTGNTIYF.